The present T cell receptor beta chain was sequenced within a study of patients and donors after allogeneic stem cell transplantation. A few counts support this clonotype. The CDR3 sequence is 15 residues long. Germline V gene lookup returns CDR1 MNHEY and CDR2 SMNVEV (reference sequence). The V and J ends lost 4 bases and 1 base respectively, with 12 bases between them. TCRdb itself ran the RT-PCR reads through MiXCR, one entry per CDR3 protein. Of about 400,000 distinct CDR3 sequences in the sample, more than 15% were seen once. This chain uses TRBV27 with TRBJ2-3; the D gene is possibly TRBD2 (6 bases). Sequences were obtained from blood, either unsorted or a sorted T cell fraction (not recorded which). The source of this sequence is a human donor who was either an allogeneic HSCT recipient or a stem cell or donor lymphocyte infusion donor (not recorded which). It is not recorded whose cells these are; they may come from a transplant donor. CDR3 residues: CASSSWLAGTDTQYF. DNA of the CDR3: TGTGCCAGCAGTTCCTGGTTAGCGGGCACAGATACGCAGTATTTT.